The 5 T cell receptor beta chains reported below all come from one sample, sequenced in a study of shared clonotypes between healthy human individuals. This table comes from immunoSEQ multiplex PCR, and its TCRdb copy is limited to in-frame clones, with some not included. This sample has roughly 2.6 million clones; roughly 92% occur once, and the top ten carry roughly 0.13%. The sequencing sample was made of naive CD4+ T cells sorted from blood. Documented subset: CD45RA+ positively selected. These receptors were collected from a man between 18 and 29 years old in good health.

The chain employs TRBV12-5 and TRBJ2-1; no reliable D call. Trimming removed 7 bases from V and 0 bases from J, with 10 bases in between. The CDR3 covers 14 residues. The germline gives CDR1 LGHNT, CDR2 FRNRAP. As DNA, the CDR3 is TGTGCTAGTGCCTTCCCCCTCTCCTACAATGAGCAGTTCTTC. Protein sequence: CASAFPLSYNEQFF.

V usage is TRBV6-1 and J usage is TRBJ1-2; D uncertain. The CDR3 length is 16 residues. With 0 bases removed from V and 4 bases from J, the gap between germline ends came to 15 bases. Germline V gene data show CDR1 as MNHNS and CDR2 as SASEGT. The CDR3 nucleotides are TGTGCCAGCAGTGAAGCGTCTTCGGCCCTAATCTATGGCTACACCTTC. Its translation: CASSEASSALIYGYTF.

The chain links TRBV7-2 to TRBJ2-7; 7 bases agree with TRBD1. The CDR3 is made up of 16 amino acids. The J segment lost 5 bases and the V segment lost 1 base, leaving 11 bases of the junction unmatched. Germline V lookup: CDR1 SGHTA, CDR2 FQGNSA. The CDR3 sequence is CASSLEADQGVHEQYF. The CDR3 region has the DNA TGTGCCAGCAGCTTAGAGGCCGACCAGGGGGTCCACGAGCAGTACTTC. The full variable domain, its missing parts supplied by reference TRBV7-2 and TRBJ2-7, is GAGVSQSPSNKVTEKGKDVELRCDPISGHTALYWYRQSLGQGLEFLIYFQGNSAPDKSGLPSDRFSAERTGGSVSTLTIQRTQQEDSAVYLCASSLEADQGVHEQYFGPGTRLTVT.

The CDR3 reads CASSYRQGNTGELFF. The CDR3 nucleotides are TGTGCCAGCAGTTACCGACAGGGGAACACCGGGGAGCTGTTTTTT. The chain is built from TRBV27 and TRBJ2-2; 7 nucleotides match TRBD1. CDR1 and CDR2 (germline): MNHEY, SMNVEV (reference sequence). The CDR3 has 15 amino acids. V shed 4 bases and J 1 base; nucleotides not matched to a gene: 3.

The chain is built from TRBV30 and TRBJ2-7, with D perhaps TRBD1 (5 bases). Trimming pared 2 bases from V and 2 bases from J, leaving 10 bases between. This CDR3 contains 13 residues. In germline, CDR1 is GTSNPN, CDR2 SVGIG (reference sequence). This CDR3 reads CAWSIGEPYEQYF. As DNA, the CDR3 is TGTGCCTGGAGTATAGGGGAACCCTACGAGCAGTACTTC.